Sequencing of this T cell receptor (beta chain) was carried out in a study of shared clonotypes between healthy human individuals. Study-wide background: The donors, a couple of women and three men, were aged 18 to 49. Study findings and constraints: Researchers sampled blood only, noting tissue repertoires likely differ.

Data came from immunoSEQ multiplex PCR; TCRdb stores just in-frame clones and leaves some out. Of around 700,000 clones listed, about 80% are singletons. The CDR3 sequence is 13 residues long. V lost 4 bases to trimming and J lost 9 bases, with 13 bases between them. Germline assignment: CDR1 SNHLY and CDR2 FYNNEI. Details on this clone: No antigen is known for it.

The sequencing input was memory CD4+ T cells sorted from blood. Subset defined: CD45RA-negative fraction. This chain uses TRBV2 with TRBJ2-1; possible D gene TRBD2, 6 bases. The sequence came from a woman in her 30s in good health. CDR3 protein: CASSVRLDGEQFF. The DNA for the CDR3 is TGTGCCAGCAGTGTCCGACTAGACGGTGAGCAGTTCTTC.